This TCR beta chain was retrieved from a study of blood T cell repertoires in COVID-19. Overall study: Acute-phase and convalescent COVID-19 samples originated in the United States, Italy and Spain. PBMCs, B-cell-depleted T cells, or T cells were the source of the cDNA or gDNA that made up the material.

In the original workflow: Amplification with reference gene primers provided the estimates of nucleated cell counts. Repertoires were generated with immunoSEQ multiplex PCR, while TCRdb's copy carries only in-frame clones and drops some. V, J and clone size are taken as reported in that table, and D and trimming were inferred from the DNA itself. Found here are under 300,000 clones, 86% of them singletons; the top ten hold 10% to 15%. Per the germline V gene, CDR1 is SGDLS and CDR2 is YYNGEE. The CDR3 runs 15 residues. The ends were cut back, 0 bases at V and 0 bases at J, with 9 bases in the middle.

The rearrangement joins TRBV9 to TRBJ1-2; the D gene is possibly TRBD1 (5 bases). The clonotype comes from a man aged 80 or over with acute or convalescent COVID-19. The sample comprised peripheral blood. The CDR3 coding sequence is TGTGCCAGCAGCGTAGGTGGAGGGGCTAACTATGGCTACACCTTC. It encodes CASSVGGGANYGYTF.